This TCR beta chain came from a study of early T cells in non-severe SARS-CoV-2 infection. Background on the study: Sequencing targeted bulk RNA from unsorted whole blood, leaving chains unpaired.

This clonotype was observed a few times. Its antigen remains unidentified. Unique molecular identifiers were added to individual cDNA molecules. TCRdb redid the calling of the 5' RACE reads with MiXCR, one entry per CDR3 protein. The table shows about 87,000 distinct CDR3 sequences, with around 13% occurring only once. This CDR3 contains 14 residues. V lost 3 bases to trimming and J lost 0 bases, with 7 bases between them. Germline-derived CDR1 and CDR2 are LNHDA and SQIVND (reference sequence). General observations from the study: VDJdb matching, biased toward anti-spike CD8 responses, missed private and CD4 specificities.

This chain connects TRBV19 to TRBJ2-3, with D hard to call. The sequenced sample was whole blood. The sequence was collected from an adult who was a healthcare worker with PCR-confirmed SARS-CoV-2 infection or an uninfected control (not recorded which). The CDR3 here is CASSMVTSTDTQYF. The CDR3 bases are TGTGCCAGTAGTATGGTGACTAGCACAGATACGCAGTATTTT. The full variable domain, in which reference TRBV19 and TRBJ2-3 provide the parts outside the CDR3, is DGGITQSPKYLFRKEGQNVTLSCEQNLNHDAMYWYRQDPGQGLRLIYYSQIVNDFQKGDIAEGYSVSREKKESFPLTVTSAQKNPTAFYLCASSMVTSTDTQYFGPGTRLTVL.